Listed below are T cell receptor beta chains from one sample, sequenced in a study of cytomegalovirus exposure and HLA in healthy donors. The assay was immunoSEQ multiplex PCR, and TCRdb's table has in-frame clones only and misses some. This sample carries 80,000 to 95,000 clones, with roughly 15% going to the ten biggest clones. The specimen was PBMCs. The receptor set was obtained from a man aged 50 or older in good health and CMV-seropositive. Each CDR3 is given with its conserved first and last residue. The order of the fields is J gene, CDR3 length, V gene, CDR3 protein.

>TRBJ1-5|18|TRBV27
CASSSSSRAGYSNQPQHF
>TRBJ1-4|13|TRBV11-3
CASSPRANEKLFF
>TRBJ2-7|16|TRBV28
CASRDAGTSGSYEQYF
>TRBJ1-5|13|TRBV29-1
CSVEFGSNQPQHF
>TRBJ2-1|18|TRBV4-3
CASSQDGHGTSRMREQFF
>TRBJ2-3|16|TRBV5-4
CASSLAGGRAPDTQYF
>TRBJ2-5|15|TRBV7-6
CASSPAGGLGETQYF
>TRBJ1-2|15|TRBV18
CASSPVTVGGYGYTF
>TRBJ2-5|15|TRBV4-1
CASSQDSPGGETQYF
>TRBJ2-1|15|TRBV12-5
CASGFVAGGYNEQFF
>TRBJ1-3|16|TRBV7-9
CASSLDSLSSGNTIYF
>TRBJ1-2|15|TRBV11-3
CASSSHREPNYGYTF
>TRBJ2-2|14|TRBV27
CASSSTRATGELFF
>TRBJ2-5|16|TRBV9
CASSVALQGEEETQYF
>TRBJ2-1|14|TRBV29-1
CSVEDSVTDNEQFF
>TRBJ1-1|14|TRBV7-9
CASSRGRMNTEAFF
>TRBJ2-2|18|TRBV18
CASSTRIPDRGDTGELFF
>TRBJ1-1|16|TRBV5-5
CASRLGQSNMNTEAFF
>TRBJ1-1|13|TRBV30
CAWSAGINTEAFF
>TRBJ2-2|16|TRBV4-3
CASSHPDGVNTGELFF
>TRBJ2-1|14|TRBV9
CASSVGGAVGEQFF
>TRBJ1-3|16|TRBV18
CASSPYDSSSGNTIYF
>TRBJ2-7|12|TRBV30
CAWSPYREEQYF